This T cell receptor beta chain was captured in a study of T cell responses to AZD1222 COVID-19 vaccine. Study-level findings and limits: Baseline serostatus was positive in only six AZD1222 recipients. In a largely white British group with more females than males, clonal diversity was possibly underestimated.

TCRdb's copy holds only in-frame clones and misses some; the assay was immunoSEQ multiplex PCR. The sample has 160,000 or so clones; roughly nine tenths are singletons. In germline, CDR1 is SGHRS, CDR2 YFSETQ. CDR3 length: 12 amino acids. The V end lost 4 bases, the J end lost 4 bases, and 8 bases lay between the germline ends. This clone was detected once. Antigen specificity is unknown. The source of this sequence is an adult who received the AZD1222 COVID-19 vaccine. J is TRBJ1-2 and V is TRBV5-1; D is undetermined. The specimen was peripheral blood, collected 28 days after the second AZD1222 dose. The CDR3 nucleotides are TGCGCCAGCAGCCCCACCGCCTATGGCTACACCTTC. It is translated as CASSPTAYGYTF.